Listed here are 20 T cell receptor beta chains from one sample, sequenced in a study of blood T cell repertoires in COVID-19. The table came from immunoSEQ multiplex PCR; TCRdb's copy has only in-frame clones and leaves some out. The repertoire holds 150,000 or so clones, with approximately 92% as singletons. Sequencing used peripheral blood. All receptors derive from a woman aged 40-49 years with acute or convalescent COVID-19.

The sample holds one count of this clone. The chain carries TRBV4-1 and TRBJ2-1; 7 nucleotides match TRBD2. From germline, CDR1 is MGHRA and CDR2 YSYEKL. V gave up 1 base and J gave up 6 bases; unmatched junction bases: 9. The CDR3 totals 16 residues. The CDR3 coding sequence is TGCGCCAGCAGCCAAGGAGCGGTTCCTAGCGGCAATGAGCAGTTCTTC. Protein sequence: CASSQGAVPSGNEQFF.

This clone was detected only once. The rearrangement uses TRBV20-1 and TRBJ2-1; TRBD1 matches at 12 bases. The germline V gene has CDR1 DFQATT and CDR2 SNEGSKA (reference sequence). Trimming cost V 3 bases and J 10 bases; bases outside gene matches: 7. The CDR3 covers 14 residues. The DNA of the CDR3 is TGCAGTGCTAGTCCGGGACAGGGGGCGAGAGAGCAGTTCTTC. Its protein product is CSASPGQGAREQFF.

The rearrangement uses TRBV6-4 and TRBJ2-1, with a possible D match to TRBD2 (5 bases). Trimming pared 0 bases from V and 1 base from J, leaving 10 bases between. This CDR3 contains 16 residues. Germline V lookup: CDR1 MRHNA, CDR2 SNTAGT. Here the CDR3 DNA reads TGTGCCAGCAGTGACTCTGGGGAGTATTCCTACAATGAGCAGTTCTTC. The encoded protein is CASSDSGEYSYNEQFF.

This chain connects TRBV15 to TRBJ2-3; D gene uncertain. The CDR3 totals 13 residues. Germline V gene sequence: CDR1 LNHNV, CDR2 YYDKDF (reference sequence). V lost 0 bases and J lost 12, with 13 bases in between. CDR3 in DNA: TGTGCCACCAGCAGAGATGCCGCTGGCCTTCAGTATTTT. Its protein is CATSRDAAGLQYF.

The chain joins TRBV18 to TRBJ2-1; D is possibly TRBD1 (5 bases). The CDR3 is 12 amino acids. V gave up 3 bases and J gave up 9 bases, with 9 bases separating them. Looked up from germline, CDR1 is KGHSH and CDR2 is LQKENI. Here the CDR3 reads CASSPTATEQFF. CDR3 nucleotide sequence: TGTGCCAGCTCACCGACAGCGACTGAGCAGTTCTTC.

The J gene is TRBJ2-7, the V gene TRBV3-1 (or the pseudogene TRBV3-2); 8 nucleotides agree with TRBD1. Germline CDR1 is LGHDT and CDR2 is YNNKEL (reference sequence). J was trimmed by 2 bases and V by 9 bases; bases with no gene match: 6. The CDR3 is 13 residues long. The CDR3 DNA is TGTGCCAGTGCGGGACAGGACCCCTACGAGCAGTACTTC. Encoded protein: CASAGQDPYEQYF.

The chain uses TRBV10-3 and TRBJ2-7; maybe TRBD1 (5 bases). CDR1 and CDR2 from the germline V gene are ENHRY and SYGVKD. CDR3 size: 12 residues. Trimming removed 6 bases from V and 6 bases from J, with 12 bases in between. The chain's CDR3 is CAIRGVAPEQYF. Here the CDR3 DNA reads TGTGCCATCAGAGGGGTGGCGCCCGAGCAGTACTTC.

The chain has TRBV3-1 (or the pseudogene TRBV3-2) and TRBJ1-1; the D is unclear. V lost 4 bases and J lost 0, with 18 bases in between. The CDR3 runs 17 residues. Germline loops: CDR1 LGHDT, CDR2 YNNKEL (reference sequence). The CDR3 DNA reads as TGTGCCAGCAGCCCAAGTGCGGGGAGGAGAGTGAACACTGAAGCTTTCTTT. Translation gives CASSPSAGRRVNTEAFF.

V and J are TRBV12-1 and TRBJ2-7; the DNA was not used to check the table's D call, TRBD2. TRBV12-1 has pseudogene status. The CDR3 spans 16 residues. In nucleotides, the CDR3 is TGTGCCAGCAGCTTTAATCGGAGGGCAGGGTGTCACGAGCAGTACTTC. Encoded protein: CASSFNRRAGCHEQYF.

The gene calls are TRBV6-5 and TRBJ2-1; 8 bases are shared with TRBD2. This CDR3 is 16 amino acids long. CDR1 is MNHEY, CDR2 SVGAGI, per germline. J lost 12 bases, V lost 0 bases, and 13 bases had no gene match. CDR3 bases: TGTGCCAGCAGTTACTCTCCAGCGGGAGCCGGCGTGTGGCAGTTCTTC. Its translation is CASSYSPAGAGVWQFF.

The rearrangement joins TRBV9 to TRBJ1-5; D is undetermined. V was cut by 0 bases and J by 6 bases, with 10 bases left in between. The CDR3 extends over 14 amino acids. CDR1 and CDR2 (germline): SGDLS, YYNGEE. CDR3 in DNA: TGTGCCAGCAGCGTAGCGGGAGACCGTCAGCCCCAGCATTTT. Protein product: CASSVAGDRQPQHF.

The chain recombines TRBV2 with TRBJ1-3; D remains unclear. The CDR3 runs to 16 residues. Trimming cost V 4 bases and J 2 bases, with 15 bases left between them. Germline loops: CDR1 SNHLY, CDR2 FYNNEI. The CDR3 bases are TGTGCCAGCAGTGTTCGTCAGGCTCAGGCTGGAAACACCATATATTTT. Amino acids: CASSVRQAQAGNTIYF.

This clone came up a few times. CDR3 sequence (DNA): TGTGCCAGCAGTGAAGATGTCAGTGACTCTGGGGCCAACGTCCTGACTTTC. Its protein is CASSEDVSDSGANVLTF. This chain connects TRBV2 to TRBJ2-6, with no clear D. Germline CDR1 SNHLY, CDR2 FYNNEI. Trimming removed 1 base from V and 0 bases from J, with 10 bases in between. This CDR3 has 17 residues.

This rearrangement joins TRBV14 to TRBJ2-1; tentatively, D is TRBD1 (5 bases). The ends were cut back, 1 base at V and 4 bases at J, with 14 bases in the middle. The CDR3 is 16 amino acids. Germline assignment: CDR1 SGHDN and CDR2 FVKESK. The CDR3: CASSQAVGSGYNEQFF. CDR3 DNA: TGTGCCAGCAGCCAAGCGGTGGGCTCAGGGTACAATGAGCAGTTCTTC.

This chain joins TRBV7-8 and TRBJ1-4, with D perhaps TRBD1 (5 bases). Germline V gives CDR1 SGHVS, CDR2 FQNEAQ. Trimming pared 3 bases from V and 3 bases from J, leaving 11 bases between. The CDR3 sequence is 15 residues long. CDR3 nucleotides: TGTGCCAGCAGCTTCCCGTCGGGGGCTAATGAAAAACTGTTTTTT. Translating it yields CASSFPSGANEKLFF.

V gene TRBV2 combines with J gene TRBJ2-1, with 7 nucleotides matching TRBD2. The length of the CDR3 is 13 residues. The V gene's germline CDR1 is SNHLY and CDR2 FYNNEI. Germline trimming cut 9 bases from V and 5 bases from J; bases unmatched to any gene: 7. DNA for the CDR3: TGTGCCAGAAGACTAGCCTTTCACAATGAGCAGTTCTTC. Its protein product is CARRLAFHNEQFF. The variable domain in full, with the rest retrieved from reference TRBV2 and TRBJ2-1, is EPEVTQTPSHQVTQMGQEVILRCVPISNHLYFYWYRQILGQKVEFLVSFYNNEISEKSEIFDDQFSVERPDGSNFTLKIRSTKLEDSAMYFCARRLAFHNEQFFGPGTRLTVL.

The genes are TRBV19 and TRBJ2-4, with TRBD1 identical over 9 bases. This CDR3 contains 14 residues. Losses at the gene ends were 2 bases for V and 7 bases for J; bases not matched to a gene: 3. Germline loops: CDR1 LNHDA, CDR2 SQIVND (reference sequence). Here the CDR3 reads CASSISGTGNIQYF. In nucleotides, the CDR3 is TGTGCCAGTAGTATAAGTGGGACAGGGAACATTCAGTACTTC.

V and J are TRBV7-9 and TRBJ1-1; 7 nucleotides align to TRBD1. V dropped 4 bases and J dropped 1; count of bases not matched to a gene: 6. The CDR3 has 15 amino acids. Germline assignment: CDR1 SEHNR and CDR2 FQNEAQ (reference sequence). The CDR3 nucleotides read TGTGCCAGCAGCTCTACGGGACAGTCGAACACTGAAGCTTTCTTT. Its protein product is CASSSTGQSNTEAFF.

This sequence joins TRBV29-1 and TRBJ2-2; no clear D gene. The V gene's germline CDR1 is SQVTM and CDR2 ANQGSEA. Trimming removed 6 bases at V and 1 base at J, with 12 bases between. The CDR3 extends over 14 amino acids. This CDR3 reads CSVPYGQNTGELFF. CDR3 bases: TGCAGCGTCCCCTATGGGCAGAACACCGGGGAGCTGTTTTTT.

The rearrangement joins TRBV11-2 to TRBJ2-1; 10 bases match TRBD2. This CDR3 region has 15 residues. Germline CDR1 reads SGHAT; CDR2 reads FQNNGV. Germline trimming cut 5 bases from V and 7 bases from J; bases unmatched to any gene: 8. The CDR3 spells CASSPGLADINEQFF. The CDR3 DNA is TGTGCCAGCAGCCCAGGACTAGCGGACATAAATGAGCAGTTCTTC.